These 12 T cell receptor beta chains originate from one sample sequenced in a study of T cells after yellow fever vaccination. TCRdb redid the calling of the 5' RACE reads with MiXCR, one entry per CDR3 protein. The sample contains some 670,000 distinct CDR3 sequences, 9% to 15% of which appear only once. The sequenced sample was PBMCs, obtained on the day of the yellow fever booster vaccination. Receptors originate from a young man who received the YFV17D yellow fever vaccine.

The J gene is TRBJ2-7, the V gene TRBV20-1, with a weak D call TRBD1 (6 bases). CDR1 is DFQATT and CDR2 is SNEGSKA in the germline V gene (reference sequence). The CDR3 extends over 13 amino acids. V lost 2 bases, J lost 1 base, and 9 bases lay in between. As DNA, the CDR3 is TGCAGTGCTAGACAAGGACAGTCCTACGAGCAGTACTTC. Its translation is CSARQGQSYEQYF.

This clonotype was seen repeatedly, ten times or more. V usage is TRBV6-1 and J usage is TRBJ2-1; possibly TRBD2 for D (6 bases). CDR1 and CDR2 (germline): MNHNS, SASEGT. Trimming left V 6 bases short and J 4 bases short, with 16 bases between. This CDR3 has 15 residues. The CDR3 DNA follows: TGTGCCAGCAGCCACCGGGGGATCCGATACAATGAGCAGTTCTTC. This codes for CASSHRGIRYNEQFF.

This clonotype was counted a few times. The chain recombines TRBV28 with TRBJ2-7; 7 nucleotides align to TRBD1. V gave up 3 bases and J gave up 9 bases; unmatched junction bases: 8. Germline V gene sequence: CDR1 MDHEN, CDR2 SYDVKM. The CDR3 spans 13 residues. Here the CDR3 DNA reads TGTGCCAGCAGTTTCGACAGGGCTCTTGTGCAGTACTTC. It specifies CASSFDRALVQYF.

Many counts were recorded for this clonotype. The gene calls are TRBV20-1 and TRBJ2-5; possible D gene TRBD2, 5 bases. V was pared by 5 bases and J by 4 bases, with 17 bases between. Germline CDR1 reads DFQATT; CDR2 reads SNEGSKA (reference sequence). CDR3 length equals 14 residues. The CDR3 DNA sequence: TGCAGTGCTCCCAGGTTCGGGGAGAGAGAGACCCAGTACTTC. Amino acid sequence: CSAPRFGERETQYF.

A few counts support this clonotype. The chain recombines TRBV7-2 with TRBJ2-7; unclear D gene. CDR3 length: 15 amino acids. V lost 5 bases to trimming and J lost 0 bases, with 14 bases between them. Germline V CDR1 and CDR2: SGHTA, FQGNSA. The CDR3 bases are TGTGCCAGCAGCCCGTCGGTAGGGAACTCCTACGAGCAGTACTTC. This translates into CASSPSVGNSYEQYF. Based on the CDR3 plus reference TRBV7-2 and TRBJ2-7, the full variable domain is GAGVSQSPSNKVTEKGKDVELRCDPISGHTALYWYRQSLGQGLEFLIYFQGNSAPDKSGLPSDRFSAERTGGSVSTLTIQRTQQEDSAVYLCASSPSVGNSYEQYFGPGTRLTVT.

There are a few counts of this clonotype. The V call is TRBV5-1, the J call TRBJ1-2; maybe TRBD1 (5 bases). The V end lost 3 bases, the J end lost 4 bases, and 10 bases lay between the germline ends. CDR1 and CDR2 (germline): SGHRS, YFSETQ. The CDR3 loop spans 13 amino acids. In DNA form, the CDR3 reads TGCGCCAGCAGCTGGGGCGAGACCTATGGCTACACCTTC. Translation: CASSWGETYGYTF.

The chain employs TRBV2 and TRBJ2-7; no reliable D call. This CDR3 contains 12 residues. V was trimmed by 3 bases and J by 5 bases, leaving 8 bases between them. From germline, CDR1 is SNHLY and CDR2 FYNNEI. DNA of the CDR3: TGTGCCAGCAGTGATTTCAAGAACGAGCAGTACTTC. It codes for CASSDFKNEQYF.

This rearrangement joins TRBV5-1 to TRBJ2-1, with TRBD1 identical over 8 bases. Unmatched junction bases numbered 6, after V lost 3 bases and J lost 4 bases. The V gene's germline CDR1 is SGHRS and CDR2 YFSETQ. This CDR3 is 15 amino acids long. The CDR3 DNA follows: TGCGCCAGCAGCTACGGACAGGGTACTTACAATGAGCAGTTCTTC. Its protein product is CASSYGQGTYNEQFF.

The V and J genes are TRBV7-9 and TRBJ2-5; tentative D call: TRBD1 (5 bases). CDR1 is SEHNR and CDR2 is FQNEAQ in the germline V gene (reference sequence). This CDR3 is 12 amino acids long. V was cut by 5 bases and J by 5 bases, with 9 bases left in between. The CDR3 spells CASSQQDETQYF. For the CDR3, the DNA is TGTGCCAGCAGCCAACAGGACGAGACCCAGTACTTC.

This chain connects TRBV10-3 to TRBJ2-6; D is uncertain. Trimming stripped 2 bases from V and 0 bases from J, with 5 bases between. CDR3 length: 15 amino acids. Germline CDR1 ENHRY, CDR2 SYGVKD. The CDR3: CAISEKSSGANVLTF. CDR3 DNA sequence: TGTGCCATCAGTGAGAAGAGCTCTGGGGCCAACGTCCTGACTTTC.

The gene calls are TRBV3-1 and TRBJ2-5; 8 bases align to TRBD2. Per germline, CDR1 LGHDT and CDR2 YNNKEL (reference sequence). The ends lost 2 bases at V and 5 bases at J; junction bases unmatched: 7. The CDR3 length is 15 residues. DNA for the CDR3: TGTGCCAGCAGCCAAACAACTAGCGGTGGGGAGACCCAGTACTTC. Its protein product is CASSQTTSGGETQYF.

The sample holds many counts of this clonotype. This rearrangement joins TRBV20-1 to TRBJ2-5; 7 positions agree with TRBD1. J lost 5 bases, V lost 0 bases, and 12 bases had no gene match. The CDR3 is 16 residues long. Germline-derived CDR1 and CDR2 are DFQATT and SNEGSKA (reference sequence). CDR3 amino acids: CSARDSRTGGRETQYF. For the CDR3, the DNA is TGCAGTGCTAGAGATAGCCGGACAGGAGGAAGGGAGACCCAGTACTTC.